The clone carrying this TCR beta chain has only one observation. This record belongs to a study of OX40 agonist ivuxolimab in advanced cancers. Study in general: A male proportion of just over 80% was recorded, with mean age about 60 years and range about 23 to 90.

The length of the CDR3 is 16 residues. The junction had 8 bases not matched to a gene; V was cut back by 5 bases and J by 5 bases. The germline CDR1 and CDR2 sequences are SGHTA and FQGNSA. Generated by immunoSEQ multiplex PCR, the TCRdb table keeps only in-frame clones and is missing some. The sample lists tens of thousands of clones, more than 85% seen once, with around 0.69% in the top ten. Researchers took blood at baseline, on cycle 4 day 1, and on cycle 7 day 1. The V call is TRBV7-2, the J call TRBJ2-3, with TRBD2 identical over 12 bases. The sequence derives from an adult with an advanced solid tumor such as melanoma, head and neck, liver or kidney cancer. The specimen was CD4+ or CD8+ T cells sorted from blood, collected in a trial of the OX40 agonist ivuxolimab. CDR3: CASSTRLAGDVDTQYF. The CDR3 nucleotides read TGTGCCAGCAGCACCAGACTAGCGGGAGATGTAGATACGCAGTATTTT.